This T cell receptor beta chain was sequenced during a study of blood T cell repertoires in COVID-19. Study-level background: Whether acute or convalescent, the COVID-19 samples came from the United States, Italy and Spain. T cells, B-cell-depleted T cells, or PBMCs provided the cDNA or gDNA that served as material.

In the authors' workflow: It was from reference gene primer amplification that nucleated cell counts were estimated. The repertoire was sequenced with immunoSEQ multiplex PCR; TCRdb's copy has only in-frame clones and lacks some. Clonal size and the V and J genes are those of that table, whereas D and trimming came from the DNA. The sample includes hundreds of thousands of clones, around 89% of them seen just once. The CDR3 consists of 17 residues. V lost 3 bases and J 3 bases, leaving 18 bases between the germline ends. Germline CDR1 reads KGHSH; CDR2 reads LQKENI. Sequenced material: peripheral blood. This TCR was sampled from a woman aged 30 to 39 with acute or convalescent COVID-19. The chain links TRBV18 to TRBJ2-1; D might be TRBD1 (5 bases). CDR3 bases: TGTGCCAGCTCACCTCCCGTGTGGCAGGGTGGCTACAATGAGCAGTTCTTC. Translated, it gives CASSPPVWQGGYNEQFF. The full variable domain, its missing parts supplied by reference TRBV18 and TRBJ2-1, is NAGVMQNPRHLVRRRGQEARLRCSPMKGHSHVYWYRQLPEEGLKFMVYLQKENIIDESGMPKERFSAEFPKEGPSILRIQQVVRGDSAAYFCASSPPVWQGGYNEQFFGPGTRLTVL.